This TCR beta chain came from a study of identical twins. No donor was unhealthy or non-Caucasian. The V and J ends lost 0 bases and 3 bases respectively, with 13 bases between them. The CDR3 runs to 15 residues. Germline V gives CDR1 SGHNT, CDR2 YYREEE (reference sequence). Study-level findings and limits: Cord blood beta clonotypes that were abundant carried fewer insertions, and memory repertoires showed no such trend. Interpretation of the results relied on cross-sectional statistical analysis and not on following the same donors.

It was template switching that added a universal primer site, and there were unique molecular identifiers on the cDNA. TCRdb ran MiXCR on the 5' RACE reads and lists one entry per CDR3 protein. This sample has about 810,000 distinct CDR3 sequences, with about 12% found just once. On this clonotype itself: Its antigen remains unidentified.

The data also belong to a second study, concerning yellow fever vaccine responses in identical twins.

The TCR comes from a woman younger than 30 in good health. The sequencing sample was made of PBMCs. This sequence joins TRBV5-4 and TRBJ2-7, with D possibly matching TRBD1 (5 bases). The CDR3 nucleotides are TGTGCCAGCAGCTTGGAGCCGGGTAGGGGCTACGAGCAGTACGTC. This gives the protein CASSLEPGRGYEQYV.